A selection of T cell receptor beta chains follows, all from one sample in a study of OX40 agonist ivuxolimab in advanced cancers. The data were produced by immunoSEQ multiplex PCR, yet TCRdb's version contains in-frame clones alone and is incomplete. The sample has 34,000 or so clones; about four fifths are singletons. The input for sequencing was CD4+ or CD8+ T cells sorted from blood, taken in a trial of the OX40 agonist ivuxolimab. These receptor sequences come from an adult with an advanced solid tumor such as melanoma, head and neck, liver or kidney cancer. Each CDR3 is given with its conserved first and last residue. D genes are given only for firm matches. Only part of the rows carry a size: once, few, many, or a class if the clone is expanded.

V gene	D gene	J gene	CDR3 length	clone size	CDR3 protein	CDR3 DNA
TRBV5-1	TRBD2	TRBJ2-3	16	-	CASSLASGGPTDTQYF	TGCGCCAGCAGCTTGGCCAGCGGGGGCCCCACAGATACGCAGTATTTT
TRBV7-2	TRBD1	TRBJ1-2	14	-	CASSLAGQTYGYTF	TGTGCCAGCAGCTTAGCGGGACAGACATATGGCTACACCTTC
TRBV7-9	-	TRBJ2-1	15	-	CASSSFVGGHGEQFF	TGTGCCAGCAGCTCGTTCGTCGGGGGTCATGGTGAGCAGTTCTTC
TRBV7-2	TRBD1	TRBJ2-3	15	-	CASSFWTGLTDTQYF	TGTGCCAGCAGCTTTTGGACAGGGCTCACAGATACGCAGTATTTT
TRBV10-3	-	TRBJ1-3	13	-	CAISESNRNTIYF	TGTGCCATCAGTGAGTCCAACCGAAACACCATATATTTT
TRBV6-6	-	TRBJ1-1	13	-	CASSYSSTAEAFF	TGTGCCAGCAGTTACTCGAGTACAGCTGAAGCTTTCTTT
TRBV2	-	TRBJ2-2	14	-	CASSEQVGTGELFF	TGTGCCAGCAGTGAGCAGGTTGGGACCGGGGAGCTGTTTTTT
TRBV5-6	-	TRBJ1-2	13	-	CASSFEAGDGYTF	TGTGCCAGCAGCTTTGAGGCTGGAGATGGCTACACCTTC
TRBV18	-	TRBJ1-2	13	-	CASSPPGLEGYTF	TGTGCCAGCTCACCACCCGGGTTGGAGGGCTACACCTTC
TRBV30	-	TRBJ2-3	13	-	CASNRASTDTQYF	TGTGCCTCCAACCGGGCTAGCACAGATACGCAGTATTTT
TRBV28	-	TRBJ1-5	16	-	CASRSPSTTVNQPQHF	TGTGCCAGCAGGTCCCCATCCACGACAGTCAATCAGCCCCAGCATTTT
TRBV7-6	-	TRBJ2-7	13	-	CASSLGTHYEQYF	TGTGCCAGCAGCTTAGGGACACACTACGAGCAGTACTTC
TRBV19	-	TRBJ2-7	13	once	CASSTSSSYEQYF	TGTGCCAGTAGTACAAGCAGCTCCTACGAGCAGTACTTC
TRBV30	-	TRBJ2-2	15	few	CAWSVGSSDTGELFF	TGTGCCTGGAGTGTAGGCAGTTCTGACACCGGGGAGCTGTTTTTT
TRBV6-5	TRBD1	TRBJ2-1	13	-	CASRRQGRDEQFF	TGTGCCAGCAGAAGACAGGGACGTGATGAGCAGTTCTTC
TRBV30	TRBD1	TRBJ2-5	15	-	CAHTRQGGTQETQYF	TGTGCCCACACCCGACAGGGGGGGACCCAAGAGACCCAGTACTTC
TRBV27	-	TRBJ1-1	13	medium-sized	CASSPRLNTEAFF	TGTGCCAGCAGTCCACGGCTGAACACTGAAGCTTTCTTT
TRBV9	TRBD2	TRBJ2-7	16	once	CASSVAGGHTSYEQYF	TGTGCCAGCAGCGTAGCGGGAGGCCACACTTCCTACGAGCAGTACTTC
TRBV7-9	-	TRBJ1-5	12	-	CASSPGDQPQHF	TGTGCCAGCAGCCCGGGGGATCAGCCCCAGCATTTT
TRBV9	-	TRBJ2-2	16	-	CASSAQGPMNTGELFF	TGTGCCAGCAGCGCACAAGGACCCATGAACACCGGGGAGCTGTTTTTT
TRBV27	TRBD2	TRBJ2-1	16	-	CASSLGLAGVVDEQFF	TGTGCCAGCAGTTTGGGACTAGCGGGAGTCGTGGATGAGCAGTTCTTC
TRBV23-1	TRBD2	TRBJ2-4	21	-	CASSRSFQGLAGNLAKNIQYF	TGCGCCAGCAGTCGCTCTTTCCAAGGACTAGCGGGAAATCTAGCCAAAAACATTCAGTACTTC
TRBV5-1	TRBD1	TRBJ1-3	17	-	CASSLQQGAGPGNTIYF	TGCGCCAGCAGCCTACAACAGGGGGCCGGCCCTGGAAACACCATATATTTT
TRBV5-4	-	TRBJ1-1	16	-	CASSLIPSPENTEAFF	TGTGCCAGCAGCTTGATCCCTAGTCCGGAGAACACTGAAGCTTTCTTT
TRBV4-1	-	TRBJ2-3	16	-	CASSQDARISTDTQYF	TGCGCCAGCAGCCAAGATGCCAGGATAAGCACAGATACGCAGTATTTT
TRBV4-1	-	TRBJ2-6	21	few	CASSLIPGQIKTYSGANVLTF	TGCGCCAGCAGCCTAATTCCCGGACAGATTAAAACCTACTCTGGGGCCAACGTCCTGACTTTC
TRBV28	-	TRBJ2-2	16	-	CASRAPSGHNTGELFF	TGTGCCAGCAGGGCGCCCTCGGGGCACAACACCGGGGAGCTGTTTTTT
TRBV10-3	-	TRBJ2-1	14	-	CAIGLGGVGNEQFF	TGTGCCATCGGCCTCGGAGGGGTAGGCAATGAGCAGTTCTTC
TRBV6-5	-	TRBJ2-6	16	few	CASSSMDLSGANVLTF	TGTGCCAGCAGTTCAATGGACCTCTCTGGGGCCAACGTCCTGACTTTC
TRBV12-2	-	TRBJ1-6	20	-	CASRFNDALWGPYINSPLHF	TGTGCAAGTCGCTTTAACGACGCTCTCTGGGGGCCCTACATCAATTCACCCCTCCACTTT
TRBV7-9	-	TRBJ2-2	14	-	CASSFGTGNGELFF	TGTGCCAGCAGCTTCGGTACAGGGAACGGGGAGCTGTTTTTT
TRBV5-1	-	TRBJ2-1	15	-	CASSLDQIEYNEQFF	TGCGCCAGCAGCTTGGACCAAATTGAGTACAATGAGCAGTTCTTC
TRBV6-5	-	TRBJ2-2	15	once	CASRQQTLNTGELFF	TGTGCCAGCAGGCAACAGACCTTGAACACCGGGGAGCTGTTTTTT
TRBV6-5	-	TRBJ2-7	9	-	CASVPVTRF	TGTGCCAGCGTCCCGGTCACCAGGTTC
TRBV27	-	TRBJ2-3	12	-	CASRALMDTQYF	TGTGCCAGCAGAGCATTGATGGATACGCAGTATTTT
TRBV7-3	-	TRBJ2-1	15	-	CASSPGPSSYNEQFF	TGTGCCAGCTCCCCCGGCCCGAGCTCCTACAATGAGCAGTTCTTC
TRBV14	-	TRBJ2-3	13	-	CASSHYSTDTQYF	TGTGCCAGCAGCCACTATAGCACAGATACGCAGTATTTT
TRBV18	TRBD1	TRBJ1-3	15	-	CASSPGTGSGNTIYF	TGTGCCAGCTCACCCGGGACAGGTTCTGGAAACACCATATATTTT
TRBV5-1	TRBD1	TRBJ2-2	16	-	CASRRTGTENTGELFF	TGCGCCAGCAGAAGAACCGGGACAGAGAACACCGGGGAGCTGTTTTTT
TRBV10-2	TRBD2	TRBJ2-3	15	-	CASSRPGLETDTQYF	TGCGCCAGCAGTAGACCGGGACTAGAAACAGATACGCAGTATTTT
TRBV2	-	TRBJ1-2	13	-	CASSAGSQYGYTF	TGTGCCAGCAGTGCAGGCAGTCAATATGGCTACACCTTC
TRBV5-6	-	TRBJ2-5	14	-	CASSLIQGGETQYF	TGTGCCAGCAGCTTGATCCAGGGTGGCGAGACCCAGTACTTC
TRBV10-1	-	TRBJ2-1	13	-	CASSESWGNEQFF	TGCGCCAGCAGTGAGTCCTGGGGAAATGAGCAGTTCTTC